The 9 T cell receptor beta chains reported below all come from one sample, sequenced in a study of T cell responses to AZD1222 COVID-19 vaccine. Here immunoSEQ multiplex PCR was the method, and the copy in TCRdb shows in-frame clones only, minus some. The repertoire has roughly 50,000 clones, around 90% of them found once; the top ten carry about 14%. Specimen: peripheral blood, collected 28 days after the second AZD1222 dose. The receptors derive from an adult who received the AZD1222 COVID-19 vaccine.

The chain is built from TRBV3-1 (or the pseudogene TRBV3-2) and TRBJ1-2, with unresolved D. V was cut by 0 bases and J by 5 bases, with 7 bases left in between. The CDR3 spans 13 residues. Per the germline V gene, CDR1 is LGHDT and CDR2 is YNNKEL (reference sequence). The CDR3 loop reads CASSQDYRYGYTF. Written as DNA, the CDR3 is TGTGCCAGCAGCCAAGATTACCGTTATGGCTACACCTTC.

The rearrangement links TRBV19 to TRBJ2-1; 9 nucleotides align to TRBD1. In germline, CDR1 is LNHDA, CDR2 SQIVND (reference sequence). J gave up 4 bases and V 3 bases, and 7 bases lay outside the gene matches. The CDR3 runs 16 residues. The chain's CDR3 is CASSIIGTGPYNEQFF. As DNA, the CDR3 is TGTGCCAGTAGTATCATAGGGACAGGGCCTTACAATGAGCAGTTCTTC.

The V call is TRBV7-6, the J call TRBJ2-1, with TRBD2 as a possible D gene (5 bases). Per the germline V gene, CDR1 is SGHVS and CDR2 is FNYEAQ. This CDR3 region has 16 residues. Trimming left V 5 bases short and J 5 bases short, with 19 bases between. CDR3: CASSTVALGSHNEQFF. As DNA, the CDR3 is TGTGCCAGCAGCACGGTGGCACTAGGTTCCCACAATGAGCAGTTCTTC.

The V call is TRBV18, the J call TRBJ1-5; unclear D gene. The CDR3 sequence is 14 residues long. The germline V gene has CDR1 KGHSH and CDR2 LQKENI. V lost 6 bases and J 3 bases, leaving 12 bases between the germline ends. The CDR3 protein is CASSDSAFNQPQHF. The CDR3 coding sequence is TGTGCCAGCTCCGACTCAGCGTTCAATCAGCCCCAGCATTTT.

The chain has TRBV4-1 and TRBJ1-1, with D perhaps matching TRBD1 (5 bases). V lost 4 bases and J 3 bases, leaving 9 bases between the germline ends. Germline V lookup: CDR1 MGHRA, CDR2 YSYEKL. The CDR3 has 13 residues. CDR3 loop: CASSLGGHTEAFF. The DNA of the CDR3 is TGCGCCAGCAGCCTCGGGGGTCACACTGAAGCTTTCTTT.

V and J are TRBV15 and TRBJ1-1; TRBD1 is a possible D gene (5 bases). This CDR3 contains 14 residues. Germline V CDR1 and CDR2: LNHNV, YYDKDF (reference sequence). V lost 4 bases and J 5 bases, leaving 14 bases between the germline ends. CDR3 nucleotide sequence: TGTGCCACCAGCATCGCGACGTGGGGGACTGAAGCTTTCTTT. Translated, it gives CATSIATWGTEAFF.

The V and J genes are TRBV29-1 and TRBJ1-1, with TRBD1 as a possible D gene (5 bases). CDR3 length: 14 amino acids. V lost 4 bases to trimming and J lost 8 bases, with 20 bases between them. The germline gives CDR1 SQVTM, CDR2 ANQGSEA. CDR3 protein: CSVGGYGGSTEAFF. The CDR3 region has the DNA TGCAGCGTTGGCGGTTATGGGGGATCGACGGAAGCTTTCTTT.

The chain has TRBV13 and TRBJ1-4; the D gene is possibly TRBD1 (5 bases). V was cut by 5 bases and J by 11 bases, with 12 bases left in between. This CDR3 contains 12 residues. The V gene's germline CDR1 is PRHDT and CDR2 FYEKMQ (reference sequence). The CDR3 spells CASSTGGRKLFF. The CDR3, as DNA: TGTGCCAGCAGCACAGGCGGCCGGAAACTGTTTTTT.

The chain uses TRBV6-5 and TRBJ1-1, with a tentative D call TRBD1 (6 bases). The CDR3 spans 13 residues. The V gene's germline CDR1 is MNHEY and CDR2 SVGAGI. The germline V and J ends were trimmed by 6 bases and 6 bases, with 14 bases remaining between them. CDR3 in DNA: TGTGCCAGCAGGGGGGGGCTGCTCGCTGAAGCTTTCTTT. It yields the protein CASRGGLLAEAFF.